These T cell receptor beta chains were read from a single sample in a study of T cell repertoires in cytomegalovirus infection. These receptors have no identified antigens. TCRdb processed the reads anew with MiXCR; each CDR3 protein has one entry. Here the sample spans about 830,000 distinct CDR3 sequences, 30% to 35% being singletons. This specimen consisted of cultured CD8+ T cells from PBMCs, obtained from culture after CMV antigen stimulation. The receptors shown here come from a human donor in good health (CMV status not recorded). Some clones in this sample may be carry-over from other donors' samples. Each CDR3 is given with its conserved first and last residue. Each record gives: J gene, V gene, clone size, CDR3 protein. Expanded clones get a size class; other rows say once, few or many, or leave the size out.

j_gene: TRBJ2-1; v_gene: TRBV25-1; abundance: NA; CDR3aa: CASITGTGGPNEQFF
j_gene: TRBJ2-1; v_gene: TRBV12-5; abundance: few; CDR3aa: CASGHRANEQFF
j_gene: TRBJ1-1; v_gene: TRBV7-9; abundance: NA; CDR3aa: CASSPEQGNTEAFF
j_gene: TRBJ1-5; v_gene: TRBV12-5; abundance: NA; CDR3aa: CASGLGDRGNQPQHF
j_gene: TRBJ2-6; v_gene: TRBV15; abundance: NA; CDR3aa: CATSSAGSGANVLTF
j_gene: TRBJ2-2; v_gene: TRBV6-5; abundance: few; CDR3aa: CASSYSIGAVGELFF
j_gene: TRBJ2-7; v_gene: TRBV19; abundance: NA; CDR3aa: CASSIEYRADYEQYF
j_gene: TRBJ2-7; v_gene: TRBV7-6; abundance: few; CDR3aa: CASSLLGDYEQYF
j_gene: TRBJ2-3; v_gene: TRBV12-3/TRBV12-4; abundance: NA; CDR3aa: CASSFQQGTDTQYF
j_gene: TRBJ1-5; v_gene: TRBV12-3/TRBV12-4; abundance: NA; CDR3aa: CASSNTGNQPQHF
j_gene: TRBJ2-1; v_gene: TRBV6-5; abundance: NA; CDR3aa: CASSYSRRGGYNEQFF
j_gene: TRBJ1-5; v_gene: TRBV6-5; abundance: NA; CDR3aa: CASSRDGDSNQPQHF
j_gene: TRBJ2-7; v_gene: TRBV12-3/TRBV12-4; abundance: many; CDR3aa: CASSLPGSPYEQYF
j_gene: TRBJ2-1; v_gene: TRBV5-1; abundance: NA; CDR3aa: CASSLADRGPGNEQFF
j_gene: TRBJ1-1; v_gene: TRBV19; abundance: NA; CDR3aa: CASGVKRTEAFF
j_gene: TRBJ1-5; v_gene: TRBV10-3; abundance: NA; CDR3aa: CAISDRQEYQPQHF
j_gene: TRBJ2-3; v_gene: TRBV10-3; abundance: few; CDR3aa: CAISDSVGLLSEDTQYF
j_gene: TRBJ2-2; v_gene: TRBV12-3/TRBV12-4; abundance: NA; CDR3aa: CASSLWGASTGELFF
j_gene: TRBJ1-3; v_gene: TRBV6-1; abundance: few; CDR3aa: CASSVRIRDRLSGNTIYF
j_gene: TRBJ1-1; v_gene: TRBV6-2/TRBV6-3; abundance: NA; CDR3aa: CASRGLRGPEAFF
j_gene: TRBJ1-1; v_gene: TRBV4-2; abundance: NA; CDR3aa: CASSQTGQVDTYEAFF
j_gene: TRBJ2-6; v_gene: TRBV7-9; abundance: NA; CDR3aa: CASSLGPGSPGANVLTF
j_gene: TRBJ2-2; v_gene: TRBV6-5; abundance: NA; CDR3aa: CASSYLGQGVAHGELFF
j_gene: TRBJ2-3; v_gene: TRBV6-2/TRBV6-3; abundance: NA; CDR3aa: CASAGERADTQYF
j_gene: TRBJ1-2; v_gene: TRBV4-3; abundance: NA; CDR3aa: CASSQDPGQSYGYTF
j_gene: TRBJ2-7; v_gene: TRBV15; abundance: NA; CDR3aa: CATRDGPYEQYF
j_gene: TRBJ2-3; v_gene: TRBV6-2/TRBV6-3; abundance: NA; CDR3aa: CASCSAPTDTQYF
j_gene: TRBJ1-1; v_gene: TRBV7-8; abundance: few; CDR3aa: CASSLDNGGVNTEAFF
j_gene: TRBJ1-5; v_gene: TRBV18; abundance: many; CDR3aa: CASSPSGQTYQPQHF
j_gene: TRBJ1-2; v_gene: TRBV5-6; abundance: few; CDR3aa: CASSGTRQGTWDGYTF
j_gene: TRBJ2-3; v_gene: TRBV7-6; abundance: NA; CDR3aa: CASSPGTSGGPGGQYF
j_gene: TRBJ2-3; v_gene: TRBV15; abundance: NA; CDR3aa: CATSRGDRTRDTQYF
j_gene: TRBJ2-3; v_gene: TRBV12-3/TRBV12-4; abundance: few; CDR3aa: CASSLALPGAIYTDTQYF
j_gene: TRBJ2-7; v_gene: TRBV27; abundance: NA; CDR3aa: CASSFGRRYEQYF
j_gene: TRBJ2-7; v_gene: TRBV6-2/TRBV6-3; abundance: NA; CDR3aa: CASSPGTASSYEQYF
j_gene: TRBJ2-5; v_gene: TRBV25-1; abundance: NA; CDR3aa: CASSESGTGETQYF
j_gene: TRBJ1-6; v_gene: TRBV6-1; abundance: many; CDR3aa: CASRNYNSPLHF
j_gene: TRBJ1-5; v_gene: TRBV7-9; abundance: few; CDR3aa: CASSSGQRDQPQHF
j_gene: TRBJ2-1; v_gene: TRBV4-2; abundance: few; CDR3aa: CASSPTSGGHNEQFF
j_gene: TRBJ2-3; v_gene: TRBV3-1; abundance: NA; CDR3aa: CASSQVVFASGADTQYF
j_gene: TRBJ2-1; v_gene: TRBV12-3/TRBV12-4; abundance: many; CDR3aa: CASSLLQSPNEQFF
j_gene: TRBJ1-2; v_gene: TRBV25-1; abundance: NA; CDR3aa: CASRPEENYGYTF
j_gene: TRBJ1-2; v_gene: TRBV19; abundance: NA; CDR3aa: CASSIGTNGYTF
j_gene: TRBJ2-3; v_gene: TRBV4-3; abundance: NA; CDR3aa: CASSLDGDRQDTQYF